The clone carrying this T cell receptor (beta chain) appeared a single time. The germline V and J ends were trimmed by 2 bases and 1 base, with 11 bases remaining between them. This CDR3 is 15 amino acids long. The germline gives CDR1 MNHEY, CDR2 SMNVEV (reference sequence). The data originate from a study of control samples from healthy donors and cancer patients. The method was immunoSEQ multiplex PCR; TCRdb's version includes in-frame clones alone and lacks a portion of them. Here the sample spans 150,000 or so clones, 75% to 95% being singletons. The clonotype originates from a young man in good health. The chain has TRBV27 and TRBJ1-2, with a possible D match to TRBD1 (5 bases). Sequencing used blood. The CDR3 coding sequence is TGTGCCAGCAGTTTAACGGGGGTACATAACTATGGCTACACCTTC. As protein: CASSLTGVHNYGYTF.